The sequence of this TCR beta chain was determined in a study of lymphopenia after photon versus proton radiotherapy. A note on this clone: Its antigen is currently unknown.

Using immunoSEQ multiplex PCR, the repertoire was profiled, and TCRdb retains in-frame clones only, with some absent. Of about 61,000 clones listed, more than 75% are singletons. Points from the study as a whole: Oligoclonal CD8+ Temra expansion after nadir drove photon patients' diversity drop.

V lost 6 bases and J lost 1, with 9 bases in between. The CDR3 spans 13 residues. Germline V gene sequence: CDR1 KGHSH, CDR2 LQKENI. The clonotype comes from a man aged 35 to 55 with gastric cancer. This chain links TRBV18 with TRBJ1-1, with D unclear. Sequenced material: peripheral blood, taken from a patient treated with photon-based radiotherapy. CDR3 in DNA: TGTGCCAGCTCTCCAGACAAGAACACTGAAGCTTTCTTT. It specifies CASSPDKNTEAFF.